Listed below are T cell receptor beta chains from one sample, sequenced in a study of a mutant IDH1 vaccine in newly diagnosed glioma. TCRdb's copy holds only in-frame clones and misses some; the assay was immunoSEQ multiplex PCR. The sample records around 89,000 clones, about 80% being singletons. The sample in question was PBMCs, obtained from a glioma patient treated with radiotherapy, temozolomide or both. The receptors derive from a woman aged 50 to 60 with glioma. CDR3s include the opening cysteine and the closing phenylalanine or tryptophan. D genes are given only for firm matches. Some rows have no size entry. The others give once, few or many, or a class for an expanded clone.

V,D,J,size,CDR3,DNA
TRBV5-1,TRBD1,TRBJ1-1,-,CASSSRTGGASGEAFF,TGCGCCAGCAGCTCAAGGACAGGGGGCGCGTCGGGTGAAGCTTTCTTT
TRBV25-1,-,TRBJ1-3,-,CASRGGEWGGNTIYF,TGTGCCAGCAGGGGTGGGGAATGGGGCGGAAACACCATATATTTT
TRBV5-6,TRBD1,TRBJ1-2,-,CASSGGGRGGYTF,TGTGCCAGCAGCGGAGGGGGCAGAGGGGGCTACACCTTC
TRBV6-1,-,TRBJ1-3,-,CASSEGADLSGNTIYF,TGTGCCAGCAGTGAAGGAGCAGATTTGAGTGGAAACACCATATATTTT
TRBV6-5,-,TRBJ1-5,-,CASGTPAQPQHF,TGTGCCAGCGGGACCCCCGCTCAGCCCCAGCATTTT
TRBV4-3,-,TRBJ2-3,-,CASSLGGTAWGTDTQYF,TGCGCCAGCAGCCTTGGAGGAACAGCTTGGGGCACAGATACGCAGTATTTT
TRBV6-6,-,TRBJ2-3,few,CASSSYTDTQYF,TGTGCCAGCAGTTCATACACAGATACGCAGTATTTT
TRBV9,-,TRBJ1-2,-,CASSAFTGPNYGYTF,TGTGCCAGCAGCGCCTTCACGGGACCAAACTATGGCTACACCTTC
TRBV7-2,TRBD2,TRBJ2-3,-,CASSLGSGGSTDTQYF,TGTGCCAGCAGCTTGGGGAGCGGGGGAAGCACAGATACGCAGTATTTT
TRBV2,-,TRBJ1-2,-,CASSPESDTSYGYTF,TGTGCCAGCAGCCCCGAGTCGGACACTTCCTATGGCTACACCTTC
TRBV19,-,TRBJ1-6,few,CASSMQGFNSPLHF,TGTGCCAGTAGTATGCAGGGGTTCAATTCACCCCTCCACTTT
TRBV14,-,TRBJ2-5,-,CASSQRETQYF,TGTGCCAGCAGCCAAAGGGAGACCCAGTACTTC
TRBV6-5,TRBD1,TRBJ2-3,-,CASRQGAHADTQYF,TGTGCCAGCAGGCAGGGGGCGCATGCAGATACGCAGTATTTT
TRBV7-3,TRBD2,TRBJ2-1,-,CASSLALATSGGESEQFF,TGTGCCAGCAGCTTAGCCCTTGCCACTAGCGGGGGGGAGAGTGAGCAGTTCTTC
TRBV13,-,TRBJ2-5,-,CASSLASRVKKETQYF,TGTGCCAGCAGCTTAGCCAGTCGTGTCAAAAAAGAGACCCAGTACTTC
TRBV28,TRBD2,TRBJ2-7,-,CASSSPAGGRSEQYF,TGTGCCAGCAGCTCGCCCGCGGGGGGACGTTCTGAGCAGTACTTC
TRBV20-1,-,TRBJ1-1,few,CRARGGTEAFF,TGCAGAGCGCGTGGGGGGACTGAAGCTTTCTTT
TRBV4-2,TRBD2,TRBJ2-2,-,CASSLEIAGETGELFF,TGTGCCAGCAGCCTTGAGATAGCGGGGGAAACCGGGGAGCTGTTTTTT
TRBV5-4,-,TRBJ1-2,few,CASSLARTADGYTF,TGTGCCAGCAGCTTGGCCCGGACAGCAGATGGCTACACCTTC
TRBV7-9,-,TRBJ2-3,-,CASSPPRLDTQYF,TGTGCCAGCAGCCCCCCCCGGTTAGATACGCAGTATTTT
TRBV19,-,TRBJ1-5,-,CASNGVNQPQHF,TGTGCCAGTAATGGGGTGAATCAGCCCCAGCATTTT
TRBV7-9,TRBD1,TRBJ2-4,-,CASSSGQGAFGNIQYF,TGTGCCAGCAGCTCGGGACAGGGGGCGTTTGGAAACATTCAGTACTTC
TRBV29-1,-,TRBJ2-2,-,CSVRNTGELFF,TGCAGCGTTAGGAACACCGGGGAGCTGTTTTTT
TRBV6-4,TRBD1,TRBJ1-2,-,CASRPGTGRYGYTF,TGTGCCAGCAGACCCGGGACAGGGAGATATGGCTACACCTTC
TRBV9,-,TRBJ2-1,-,CASHQEGGRSYNEQFF,TGTGCGAGCCATCAGGAAGGGGGGCGTTCCTACAATGAGCAGTTCTTC
TRBV5-1,-,TRBJ1-2,-,CASSLAASGQSYGYTF,TGCGCCAGCAGCTTGGCCGCCTCCGGACAGAGCTATGGCTACACCTTC
TRBV5-5,-,TRBJ1-1,-,CASSLGVVGATEAFF,TGTGCCAGCAGCTTGGGGGTGGTGGGGGCCACTGAAGCTTTCTTT
TRBV4-1,-,TRBJ2-3,-,CASSRLLAGAPWGTQYF,TGCGCCAGCAGCCGCCTCCTGGCGGGGGCGCCATGGGGTACGCAGTATTTT
TRBV5-1,TRBD1,TRBJ2-7,-,CASSRGPGQSYEQYF,TGCGCCAGCAGCAGAGGACCGGGACAGAGCTACGAGCAGTACTTC
TRBV7-9,-,TRBJ2-1,-,CASSRDIAYNEQFF,TGTGCCAGCAGCCGGGACATAGCCTACAATGAGCAGTTCTTC
TRBV5-1,-,TRBJ1-1,-,CASSFRTPDTEAFF,TGCGCCAGCAGCTTTCGGACGCCCGACACTGAAGCTTTCTTT
TRBV5-4,-,TRBJ1-2,-,CASSKDSAGGYTF,TGTGCCAGCAGTAAGGACAGTGCAGGGGGCTACACCTTC
TRBV7-2,-,TRBJ2-6,-,CASSPPSGANVLTF,TGTGCCAGCAGCCCGCCCTCTGGGGCCAACGTCCTGACTTTC
TRBV6-5,-,TRBJ2-7,few,CASSKGLEQYF,TGTGCCAGCAGTAAGGGGCTCGAGCAGTACTTC
TRBV30,-,TRBJ1-6,few,CAWGAGNDSPLHF,TGTGCCTGGGGAGCCGGCAATGATTCACCCCTCCACTTT
TRBV4-2,-,TRBJ2-1,-,CASSLGLGDEQFF,TGTGCCAGCAGCCTAGGACTCGGTGATGAGCAGTTCTTC
TRBV18,-,TRBJ1-5,-,CASSPLGGQGGQPQHF,TGTGCCAGCTCTCCTCTGGGGGGTCAGGGAGGTCAGCCCCAGCATTTT
TRBV19,-,TRBJ1-3,-,CASSKQGSGNTIYF,TGTGCCAGTAGTAAGCAGGGCTCTGGAAACACCATATATTTT